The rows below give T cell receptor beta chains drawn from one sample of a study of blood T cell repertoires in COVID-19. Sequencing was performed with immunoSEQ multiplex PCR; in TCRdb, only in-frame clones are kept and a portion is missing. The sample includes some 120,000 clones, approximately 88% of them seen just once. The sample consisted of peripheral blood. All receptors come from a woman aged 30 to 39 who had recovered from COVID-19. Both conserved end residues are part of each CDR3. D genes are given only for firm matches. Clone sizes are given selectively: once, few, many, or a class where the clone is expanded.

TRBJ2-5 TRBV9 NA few TGTGCCAGCAGCCCCGGGACACAAGAGACCCAGTACTTC CASSPGTQETQYF
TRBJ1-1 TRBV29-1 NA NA TGCAGCGTTGAATACCTCCCCGGGGAGGCGAACACTGAAGCTTTCTTT CSVEYLPGEANTEAFF
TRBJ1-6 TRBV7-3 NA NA TGTGCCAGCAGCTTAACAATGAGTTCACCCCTCCACTTT CASSLTMSSPLHF
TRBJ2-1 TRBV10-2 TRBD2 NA TGCGCCAGCACCGGGACTAGCGGGAGTAATGACAATGAGCAGTTCTTC CASTGTSGSNDNEQFF
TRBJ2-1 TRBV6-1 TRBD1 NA TGTGCCAGCAGTGACAGGGGGCGGGTTCCAAATGAGCAGTTCTTC CASSDRGRVPNEQFF
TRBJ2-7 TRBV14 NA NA TGTGCCAGCAGCCACCGGTTAACCTACGAGCAGTACTTC CASSHRLTYEQYF
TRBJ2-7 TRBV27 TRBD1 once TGTGCCAGCAGTTTATCAGACAGGGGCTACGAGCAGTACTTC CASSLSDRGYEQYF
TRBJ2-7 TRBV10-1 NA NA TGCGCCAGCAGCTCTTCACAGGATTACGAGCAGTACTTC CASSSSQDYEQYF
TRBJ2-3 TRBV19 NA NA TGTGCCAGTAGTATGAGAGATACGCAGTATTTT CASSMRDTQYF
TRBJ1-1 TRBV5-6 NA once TGTGCCAGCAGCGAAAAGGACGGGATGAACACTGAAGCTTTCTTT CASSEKDGMNTEAFF
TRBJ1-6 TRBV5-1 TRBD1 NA TGCGCCAGCAGCCCAGAGACAGGGAGAGAGAATTCACCCCTCCACTTT CASSPETGRENSPLHF
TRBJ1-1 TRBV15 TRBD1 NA TGTGCCACCAGCAGCGACAGGGGGAAAACTGAAGCTTTCTTT CATSSDRGKTEAFF
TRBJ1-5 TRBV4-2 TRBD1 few TGTGCCAGCAGCCAAGCTGGGACAGGGGAGGACAATCAGCCCCAGCATTTT CASSQAGTGEDNQPQHF
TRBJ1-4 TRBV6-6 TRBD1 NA TGTGCCAGCAGCTACCCTCGAGACAGGGGCCGAACTTCCAATGAAAAACTGTTTTTT CASSYPRDRGRTSNEKLFF
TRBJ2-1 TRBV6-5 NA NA TGTGCCAGCAGTCCAAATGGGCGGGGGCTCAATGAGCAGTTCTTC CASSPNGRGLNEQFF
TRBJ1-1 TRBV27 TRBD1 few TGTGCCAGCAGTACCGGACAGGGGGGCACTGAAGCTTTCTTT CASSTGQGGTEAFF
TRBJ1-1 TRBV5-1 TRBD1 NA TGCGCCAGCAGCGTAGCGGACAGGGGGCGAGCTGAAGCTTTCTTT CASSVADRGRAEAFF
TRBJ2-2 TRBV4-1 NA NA TGCGCCAGCAGCCCCCCCCTTGGGCGGGCGAACACCGGGGAGCTGTTTTTT CASSPPLGRANTGELFF
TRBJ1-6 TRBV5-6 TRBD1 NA TGTGCCAGCAGCAGGACAGGGGAAGGGGATTCACCCCTCCACTTT CASSRTGEGDSPLHF
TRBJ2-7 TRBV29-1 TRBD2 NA TGCAGCGCCTTGGGAGGGAGGACCACCTACGAGCAGTACTTC CSALGGRTTYEQYF
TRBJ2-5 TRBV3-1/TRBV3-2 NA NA TGTGCCAGCAGCCAATCAGGAGGGGAGTACGAGACCCAGTACTTC CASSQSGGEYETQYF
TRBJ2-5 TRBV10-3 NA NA TGTGCCTCGGGGACCAACTCAGGGGTGGGAGAGACCCAGTACTTC CASGTNSGVGETQYF
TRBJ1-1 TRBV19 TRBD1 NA TGTGCCAGCGATCGAGGGGGCCTGTTGACTGAAGCTTTCTTT CASDRGGLLTEAFF
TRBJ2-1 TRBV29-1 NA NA TGCAGCGTACCACACAGGGAATACAATGAGCAGTTCTTC CSVPHREYNEQFF
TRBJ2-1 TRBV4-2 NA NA TGTGCCAGCAGCCAAGATTACCCCTCGACCGGGGGCTACAATGAGCAGTTCTTC CASSQDYPSTGGYNEQFF
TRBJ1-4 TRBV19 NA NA TGTGCCAGTGGGGCAGCCGGTAATGAAAAACTGTTTTTT CASGAAGNEKLFF
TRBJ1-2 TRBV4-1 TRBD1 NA TGCGCCAGCAGCCAATCGGACAGGGACTATGGCTACACCTTC CASSQSDRDYGYTF
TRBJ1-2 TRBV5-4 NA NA TGTGCCAGCAGCTTGAGGATGTCCGGGTTTAGGAGCTATGGCTACACCTTC CASSLRMSGFRSYGYTF
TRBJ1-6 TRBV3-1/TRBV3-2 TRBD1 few TGTGCCAGCAGCCAAGGGGACAGAGCTAATTCACCCCTCCACTTT CASSQGDRANSPLHF
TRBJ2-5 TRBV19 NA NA TGTGCCAGTAGTATGAACGGGGGAAAAGAGACCCAGTACTTC CASSMNGGKETQYF
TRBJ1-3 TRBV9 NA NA TGTGCCAGCAGCCCCCGAGGGTCCGCTGGAAACACCATATATTTT CASSPRGSAGNTIYF
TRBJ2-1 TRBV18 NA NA TGTGCCAGCTCACCCGCCGGGGTAGCGGATGAGCAGTTCTTC CASSPAGVADEQFF
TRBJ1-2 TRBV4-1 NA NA TGCGCCAGCAGCGGGGCCAACTATGGCTACACCTTC CASSGANYGYTF
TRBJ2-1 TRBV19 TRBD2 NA TGTGCCAGTAGCAACCGACTAGCGGGAACATACAATGAGCAGTTCTTC CASSNRLAGTYNEQFF
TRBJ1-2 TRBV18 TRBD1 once TGTGCCAGCTCACCGAGGGCGGGACAGGGGGACTCTGGCTACACCTTC CASSPRAGQGDSGYTF
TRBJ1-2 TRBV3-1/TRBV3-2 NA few TGTGCCAGCAGCCAAGGCAACAGCATAAGCACCTTC CASSQGNSISTF
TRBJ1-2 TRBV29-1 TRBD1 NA TGCAGCGTTACGGGACAGGGCTATGGCTACACCTTC CSVTGQGYGYTF
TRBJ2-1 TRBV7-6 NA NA TGTGCCAGCAGCTTGGGGGGATGGCCTCGAACCTCCTACAATGAGCAGTTCTTC CASSLGGWPRTSYNEQFF
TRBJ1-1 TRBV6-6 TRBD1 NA TGTGCCAGCAGGCCCGGACAGGTACTAATGAACACTGAAGCTTTCTTT CASRPGQVLMNTEAFF
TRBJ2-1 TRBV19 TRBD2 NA TGTGCCAGTAGTATTACGGCGGGGGGGCCGTCGTTTATGAATGAGCAGTTCTTC CASSITAGGPSFMNEQFF
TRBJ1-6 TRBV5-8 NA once TGTGCCAGCAGCTTGGGGCGGAGCTATAATTCACCCCTCCACTTT CASSLGRSYNSPLHF
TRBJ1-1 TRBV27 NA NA TGTGCCAGCAGCCTACGGGAGCCCACTGAAGCTTTCTTT CASSLREPTEAFF
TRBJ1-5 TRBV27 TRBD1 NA TGTGCCACCTCCGACAGGGATAATCAGCCCCAGCATTTT CATSDRDNQPQHF
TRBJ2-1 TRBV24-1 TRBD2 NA TGTGCCACCAGAGCTAGCGGGGAACACAATGAGCAGTTCTTC CATRASGEHNEQFF
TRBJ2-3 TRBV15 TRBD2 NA TGTGCCACCAGCAGTCGGCGGGGGGGCGGATCAGATACGCAGTATTTT CATSSRRGGGSDTQYF
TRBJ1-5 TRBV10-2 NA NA TGCGCCAGCAGTGAGACAGCCTCTTTTCAGCCCCAGCATTTT CASSETASFQPQHF
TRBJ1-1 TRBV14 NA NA TGTGCCAGCAGCCAAAGTCCCCATGGCGGAAACACTGAAGCTTTCTTT CASSQSPHGGNTEAFF
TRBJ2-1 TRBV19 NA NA TGTGCCAGTAGTGTCCGCATGTCGGATGAGCAGTTCTTC CASSVRMSDEQFF
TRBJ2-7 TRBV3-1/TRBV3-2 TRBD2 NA TGTGCCAGCAGCCAAACTAGCGGGACCTACGAGCAGTACTTC CASSQTSGTYEQYF
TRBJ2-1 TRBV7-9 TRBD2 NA TGTGCCAGCAGCTTAGCCGGCCCCCGACTAGCGGGAGGGGGCAATGAGCAGTTCTTC CASSLAGPRLAGGGNEQFF
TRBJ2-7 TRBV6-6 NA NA TGTGCCAGCAGCACGGCGGACAGTAACTCCTACGAACAGTACTTC CASSTADSNSYEQYF
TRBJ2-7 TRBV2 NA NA TGTGCCACCTCCGGGACAATCGGTGGGTCCTACGAGCAGTACTTC CATSGTIGGSYEQYF
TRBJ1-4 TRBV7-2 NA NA TGTGCCAGCAGTAAAGAGGGGGGGATTGGCGAAAAACTGTTTTTT CASSKEGGIGEKLFF
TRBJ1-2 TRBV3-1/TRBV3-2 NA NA TGTGCCAGCAGCCAAGACCCCTCGGGAATCGGGAATGGCTACACCTTC CASSQDPSGIGNGYTF
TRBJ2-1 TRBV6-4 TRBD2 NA TGTGCCAGCAGCAAGCTAGCGGGCCCGAACCTCAATGAGCAGTTCTTC CASSKLAGPNLNEQFF
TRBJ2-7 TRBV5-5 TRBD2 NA TGTGCCAGCAGCTTGGGGGAGGGCCTCAACGAGCAGTACTTC CASSLGEGLNEQYF
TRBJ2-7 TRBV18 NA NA TGTGCCAGCTCACCACCGGGCAACTGGGCCGGCTACGAGCAGTACTTC CASSPPGNWAGYEQYF
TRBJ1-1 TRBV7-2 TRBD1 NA TGTGCCAGCAGCCCCGGGACAGCTCGATTGAACACTGAAGCTTTCTTT CASSPGTARLNTEAFF
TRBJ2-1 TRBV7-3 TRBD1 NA TGTGCCAGCAGCCCCAGACAGGGAATTTCCTACAATGAGCAGTTCTTC CASSPRQGISYNEQFF